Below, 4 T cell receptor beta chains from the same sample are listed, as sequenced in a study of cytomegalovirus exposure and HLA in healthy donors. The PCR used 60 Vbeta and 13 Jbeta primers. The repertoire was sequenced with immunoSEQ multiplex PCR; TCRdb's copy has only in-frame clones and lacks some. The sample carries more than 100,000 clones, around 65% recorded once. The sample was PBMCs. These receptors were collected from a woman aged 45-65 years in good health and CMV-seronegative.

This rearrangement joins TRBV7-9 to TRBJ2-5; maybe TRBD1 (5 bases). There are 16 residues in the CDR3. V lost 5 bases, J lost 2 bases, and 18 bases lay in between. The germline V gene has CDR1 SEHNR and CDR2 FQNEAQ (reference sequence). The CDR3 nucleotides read TGTGCCAGCAGCCTGCCCTGGGGCGGCCTACAAGAGACCCAGTACTTC. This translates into CASSLPWGGLQETQYF.

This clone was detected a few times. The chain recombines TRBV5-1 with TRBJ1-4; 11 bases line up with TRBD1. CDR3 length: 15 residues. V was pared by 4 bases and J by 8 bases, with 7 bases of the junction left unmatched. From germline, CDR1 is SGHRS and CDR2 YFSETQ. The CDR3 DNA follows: TGCGCCAGCAGCCCGGTGGGACAGGGGGGCGAAAAACTGTTTTTT. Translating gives CASSPVGQGGEKLFF.

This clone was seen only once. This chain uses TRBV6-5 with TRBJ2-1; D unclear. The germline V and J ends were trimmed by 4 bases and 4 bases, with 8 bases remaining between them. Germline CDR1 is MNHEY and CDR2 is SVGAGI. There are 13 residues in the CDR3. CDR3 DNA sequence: TGTGCCAGCAGTTTCACCGGGTACAATGAGCAGTTCTTC. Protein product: CASSFTGYNEQFF.

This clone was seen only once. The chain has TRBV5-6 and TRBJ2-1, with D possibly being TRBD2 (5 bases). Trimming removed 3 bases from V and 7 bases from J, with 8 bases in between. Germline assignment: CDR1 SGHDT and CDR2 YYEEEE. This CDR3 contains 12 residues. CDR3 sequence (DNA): TGTGCCAGCAGCTCTTTAGCGAATGAGCAGTTCTTC. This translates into CASSSLANEQFF.